The rows below give T cell receptor beta chains drawn from one sample of a study of T cells in Graves' hyperthyroidism and ophthalmopathy. In TCRdb, the multiplex PCR reads were re-called with MiXCR into one record per CDR3 protein. The sample carries approximately 700,000 distinct CDR3 sequences, approximately 16% recorded once. The material sequenced was blood. All receptors derive from a man between 18 and 35 years old with Graves' hyperthyroidism. The CDR3 runs from the conserved cysteine through the conserved F or W. A D gene is named only where the DNA matches it firmly. Some rows have no size entry. The others give once, few or many, or a class for an expanded clone.

abundance | d_gene | j_gene | v_gene | CDR3aa | CDR3nt
many | - | TRBJ2-1 | TRBV28 | CASSFAINNEQFF | TGTGCCAGCAGTTTCGCGATTAACAATGAGCAGTTCTTC
many | - | TRBJ1-5 | TRBV2 | CASTLSGQPQHF | TGTGCCAGCACCTTGAGTGGTCAGCCCCAGCATTTT
few | TRBD2 | TRBJ2-6 | TRBV20-1 | CSARGGSGHSGANVLTF | TGCAGTGCTAGAGGTGGTAGCGGGCACTCTGGGGCCAACGTCCTGACTTTC
many | - | TRBJ2-3 | TRBV6-1 | CASSGEGGSTDTQYF | TGTGCCAGCAGTGGAGAGGGGGGCAGCACAGATACGCAGTATTTT
few | TRBD1 | TRBJ1-5 | TRBV27 | CASRRRQGGQPQHF | TGTGCCAGCAGGCGACGACAGGGAGGACAGCCCCAGCATTTT
few | TRBD1 | TRBJ1-5 | TRBV4-1 | CASTKFPQGQGNQPQHF | TGCGCCAGCACCAAATTCCCGCAGGGACAGGGAAATCAGCCCCAGCATTTT
- | TRBD1 | TRBJ2-1 | TRBV25-1 | CASSEMSGTGKNEQFF | TGTGCCAGCAGTGAGATGTCAGGGACAGGGAAAAATGAGCAGTTCTTC
many | - | TRBJ1-1 | TRBV18 | CASSPPDRGRNTEAFF | TGTGCCAGCTCACCACCGGATAGGGGAAGAAACACTGAAGCTTTCTTT
few | - | TRBJ2-5 | TRBV2 | CASTHRGGKETQYF | TGTGCCAGCACCCACAGGGGAGGGAAAGAGACCCAGTACTTC
few | - | TRBJ1-2 | TRBV27 | CASSEDGRYGYTF | TGTGCCAGCAGTGAAGACGGAAGATATGGCTACACCTTC
many | TRBD1 | TRBJ2-1 | TRBV7-8 | CASSLGDRRHEQFF | TGTGCCAGCAGCTTAGGGGACAGGCGTCATGAGCAGTTCTTC